What follows describes a single T cell receptor beta chain. Antigen: not known. This CDR3 is 13 amino acids long. Germline CDR1 is ENHRY and CDR2 is SYGVKD. With 6 bases clipped from V and 5 bases from J, the junction kept 3 bases outside the gene matches. The source of the sample is a study of cytomegalovirus exposure and HLA in healthy donors. Healthy bone marrow donors made up the donors. Use of 60 Vbeta and 13 Jbeta primers characterized the PCR. Sequencing used immunoSEQ multiplex PCR; TCRdb keeps in-frame clones, though not all of them. The data hold about 160,000 clones, with nearly 80% observed a single time. Broader study findings: In a later analysis, most CMV-associated TCR beta chains appeared HLA-restricted.

This clonotype was obtained from a woman aged 40 to 50 in good health and CMV-seronegative. Sequenced: PBMCs. This chain joins TRBV10-3 and TRBJ2-1, with 8 bases aligning to TRBD2. CDR3 in amino acids: CAISGGGDNEQFF. CDR3 DNA sequence: TGTGCCATCAGCGGGGGGGGAGACAATGAGCAGTTCTTC.